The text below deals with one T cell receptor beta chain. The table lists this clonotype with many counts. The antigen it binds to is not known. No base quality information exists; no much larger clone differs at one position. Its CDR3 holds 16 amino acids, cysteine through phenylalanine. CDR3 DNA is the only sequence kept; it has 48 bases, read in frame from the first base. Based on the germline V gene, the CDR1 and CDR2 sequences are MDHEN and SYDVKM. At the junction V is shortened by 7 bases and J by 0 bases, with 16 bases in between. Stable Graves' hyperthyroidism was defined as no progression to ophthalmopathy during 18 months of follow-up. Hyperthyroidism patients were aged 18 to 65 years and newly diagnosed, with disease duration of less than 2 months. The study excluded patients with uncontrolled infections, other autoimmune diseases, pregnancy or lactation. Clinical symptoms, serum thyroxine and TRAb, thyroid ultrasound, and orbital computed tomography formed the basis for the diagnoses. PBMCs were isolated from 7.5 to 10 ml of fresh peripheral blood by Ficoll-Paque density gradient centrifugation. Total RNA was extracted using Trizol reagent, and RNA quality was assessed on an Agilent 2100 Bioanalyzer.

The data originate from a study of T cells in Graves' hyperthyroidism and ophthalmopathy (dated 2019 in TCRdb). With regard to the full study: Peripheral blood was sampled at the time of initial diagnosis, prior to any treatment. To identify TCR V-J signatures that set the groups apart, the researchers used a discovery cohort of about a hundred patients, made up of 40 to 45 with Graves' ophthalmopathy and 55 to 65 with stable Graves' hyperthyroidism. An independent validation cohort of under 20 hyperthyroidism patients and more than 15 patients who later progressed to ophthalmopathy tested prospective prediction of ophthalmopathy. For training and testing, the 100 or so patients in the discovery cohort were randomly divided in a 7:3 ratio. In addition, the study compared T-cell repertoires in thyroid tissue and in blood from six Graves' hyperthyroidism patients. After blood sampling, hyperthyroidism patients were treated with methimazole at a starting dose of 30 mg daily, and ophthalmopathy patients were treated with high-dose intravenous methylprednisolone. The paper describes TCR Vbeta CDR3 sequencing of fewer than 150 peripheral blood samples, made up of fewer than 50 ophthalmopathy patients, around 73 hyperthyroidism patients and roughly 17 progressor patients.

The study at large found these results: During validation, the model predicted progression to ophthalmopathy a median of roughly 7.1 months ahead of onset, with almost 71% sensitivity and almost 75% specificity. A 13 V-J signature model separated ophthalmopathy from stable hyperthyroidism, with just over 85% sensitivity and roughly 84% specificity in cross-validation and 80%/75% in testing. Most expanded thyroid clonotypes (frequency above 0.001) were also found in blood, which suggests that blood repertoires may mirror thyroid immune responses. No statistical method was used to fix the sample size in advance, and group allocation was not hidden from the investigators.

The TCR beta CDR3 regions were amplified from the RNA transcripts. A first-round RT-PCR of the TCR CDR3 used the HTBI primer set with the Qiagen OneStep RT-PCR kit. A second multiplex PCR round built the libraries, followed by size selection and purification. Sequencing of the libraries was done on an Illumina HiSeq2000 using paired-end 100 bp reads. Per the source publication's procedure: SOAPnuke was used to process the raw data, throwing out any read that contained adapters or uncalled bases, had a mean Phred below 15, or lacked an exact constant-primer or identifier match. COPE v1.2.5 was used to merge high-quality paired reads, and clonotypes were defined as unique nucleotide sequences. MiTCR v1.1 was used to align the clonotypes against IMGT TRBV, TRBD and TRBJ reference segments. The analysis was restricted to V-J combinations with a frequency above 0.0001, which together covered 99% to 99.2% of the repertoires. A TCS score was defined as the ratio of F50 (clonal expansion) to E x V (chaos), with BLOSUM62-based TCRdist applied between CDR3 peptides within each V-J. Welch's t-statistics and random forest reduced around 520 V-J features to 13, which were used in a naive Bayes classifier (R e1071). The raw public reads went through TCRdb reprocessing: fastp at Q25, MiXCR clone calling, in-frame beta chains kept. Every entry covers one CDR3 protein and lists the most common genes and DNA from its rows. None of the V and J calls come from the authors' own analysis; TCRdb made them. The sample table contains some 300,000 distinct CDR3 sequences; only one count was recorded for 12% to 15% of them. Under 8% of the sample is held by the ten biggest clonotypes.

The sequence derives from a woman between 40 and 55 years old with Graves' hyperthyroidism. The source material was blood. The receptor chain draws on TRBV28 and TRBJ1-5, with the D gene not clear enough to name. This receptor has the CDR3 CASTQGYGYSNQPQHF. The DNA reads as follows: TGTGCCAGCACCCAAGGTTACGGTTATAGCAATCAGCCCCAGCATTTT.